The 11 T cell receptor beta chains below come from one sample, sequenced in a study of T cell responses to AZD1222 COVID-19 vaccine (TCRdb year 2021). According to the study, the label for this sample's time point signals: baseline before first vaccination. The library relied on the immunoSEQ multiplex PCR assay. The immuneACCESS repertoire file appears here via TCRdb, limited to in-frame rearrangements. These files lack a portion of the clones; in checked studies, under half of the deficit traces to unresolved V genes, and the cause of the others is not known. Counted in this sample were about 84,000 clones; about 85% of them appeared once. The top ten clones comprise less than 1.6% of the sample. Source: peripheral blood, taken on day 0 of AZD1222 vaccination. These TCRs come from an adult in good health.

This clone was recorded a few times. In nucleotides, the CDR3 is TGTGCCAGCATCAAGGAAGGGAGGGATCAGCCCCAGCATTTT. Translation: CASIKEGRDQPQHF. This chain connects TRBV6-6 to TRBJ1-5; D is unresolved. The CDR3 loop spans 14 amino acids. Germline V CDR1 and CDR2: MNHNY, SVGAGI (reference sequence). The V and J ends lost 7 bases and 5 bases respectively, with 15 bases between them.

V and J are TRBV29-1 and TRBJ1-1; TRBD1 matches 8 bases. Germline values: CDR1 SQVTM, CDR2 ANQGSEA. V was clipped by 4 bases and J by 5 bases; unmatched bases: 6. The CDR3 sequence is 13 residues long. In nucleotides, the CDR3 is TGCAGCGTTGCGGACAGGGTGGGAACTGAAGCTTTCTTT. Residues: CSVADRVGTEAFF.

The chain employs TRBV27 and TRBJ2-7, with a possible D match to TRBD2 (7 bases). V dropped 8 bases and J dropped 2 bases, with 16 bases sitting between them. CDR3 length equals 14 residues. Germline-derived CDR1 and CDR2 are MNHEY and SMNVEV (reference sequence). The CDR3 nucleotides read TGTGCCAGCGGCCCGAGGGGGGGCCCCTACGAGCAGTACTTC. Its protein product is CASGPRGGPYEQYF.

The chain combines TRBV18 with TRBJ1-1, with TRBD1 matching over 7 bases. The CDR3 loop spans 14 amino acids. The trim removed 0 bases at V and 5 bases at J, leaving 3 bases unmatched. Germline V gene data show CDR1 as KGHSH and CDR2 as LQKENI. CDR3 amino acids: CASSPPSGGTEAFF. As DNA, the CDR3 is TGTGCCAGCTCACCACCGTCAGGGGGAACTGAAGCTTTCTTT. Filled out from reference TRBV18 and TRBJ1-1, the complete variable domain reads NAGVMQNPRHLVRRRGQEARLRCSPMKGHSHVYWYRQLPEEGLKFMVYLQKENIIDESGMPKERFSAEFPKEGPSILRIQQVVRGDSAAYFCASSPPSGGTEAFFGQGTRLTVV.

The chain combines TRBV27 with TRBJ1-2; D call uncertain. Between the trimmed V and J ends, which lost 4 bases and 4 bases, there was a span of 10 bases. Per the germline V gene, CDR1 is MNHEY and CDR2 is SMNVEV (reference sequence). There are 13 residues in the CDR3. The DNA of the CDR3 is TGTGCCAGCAGTTCAGTTAACAGCTATGGCTACACCTTC. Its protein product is CASSSVNSYGYTF.

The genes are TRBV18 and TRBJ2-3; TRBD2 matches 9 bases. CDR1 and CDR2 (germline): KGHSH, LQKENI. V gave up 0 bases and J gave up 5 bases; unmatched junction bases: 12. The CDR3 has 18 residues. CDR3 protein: CASSPPNFASGTEDTQYF. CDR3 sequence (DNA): TGTGCCAGCTCACCACCGAATTTTGCTAGCGGGACTGAAGATACGCAGTATTTT. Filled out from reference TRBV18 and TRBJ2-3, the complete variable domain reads NAGVMQNPRHLVRRRGQEARLRCSPMKGHSHVYWYRQLPEEGLKFMVYLQKENIIDESGMPKERFSAEFPKEGPSILRIQQVVRGDSAAYFCASSPPNFASGTEDTQYFGPGTRLTVL.

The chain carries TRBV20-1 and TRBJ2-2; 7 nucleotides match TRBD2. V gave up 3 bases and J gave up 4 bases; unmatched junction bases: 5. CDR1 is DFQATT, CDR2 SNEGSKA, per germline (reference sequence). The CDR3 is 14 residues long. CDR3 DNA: TGCAGTGCTAGTCGGGACTACTTCACCGGGGAGCTGTTTTTT. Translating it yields CSASRDYFTGELFF.

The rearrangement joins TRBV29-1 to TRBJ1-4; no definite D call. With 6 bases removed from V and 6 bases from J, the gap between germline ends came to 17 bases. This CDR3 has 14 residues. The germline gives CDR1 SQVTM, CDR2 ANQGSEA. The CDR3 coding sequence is TGCAGCGTCAATGGCCCGCCGGCCGATGAAAAACTGTTTTTT. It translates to CSVNGPPADEKLFF. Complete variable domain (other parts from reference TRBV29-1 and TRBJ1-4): SAVISQKPSRDICQRGTSLTIQCQVDSQVTMMFWYRQQPGQSLTLIATANQGSEATYESGFVIDKFPISRPNLTFSTLTVSNMSPEDSSIYLCSVNGPPADEKLFFGSGTQLSVL.

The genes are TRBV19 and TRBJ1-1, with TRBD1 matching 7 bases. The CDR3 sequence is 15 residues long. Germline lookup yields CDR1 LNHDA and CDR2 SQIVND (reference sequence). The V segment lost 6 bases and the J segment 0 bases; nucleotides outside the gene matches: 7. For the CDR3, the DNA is TGTGCCAGTAGAAGACAGGGAATCATGAACACTGAAGCTTTCTTT. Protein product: CASRRQGIMNTEAFF.

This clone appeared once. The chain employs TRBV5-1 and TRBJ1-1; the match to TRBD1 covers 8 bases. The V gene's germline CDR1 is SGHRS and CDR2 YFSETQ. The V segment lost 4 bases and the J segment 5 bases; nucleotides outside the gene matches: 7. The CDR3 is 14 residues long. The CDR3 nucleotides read TGCGCCAGCAGCAGGGGACAGGCCGGGACTGAAGCTTTCTTT. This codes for CASSRGQAGTEAFF.

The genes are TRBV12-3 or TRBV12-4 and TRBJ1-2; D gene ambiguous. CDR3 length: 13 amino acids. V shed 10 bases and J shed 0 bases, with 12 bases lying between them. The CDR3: CATRTAANYGYTF. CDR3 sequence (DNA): TGTGCCACACGGACCGCGGCTAACTATGGCTACACCTTC.